Each of the 21 T cell receptor beta chains below was sequenced from the same sample in a study of blood T cell repertoires in COVID-19. This table comes from immunoSEQ multiplex PCR, and its TCRdb copy is limited to in-frame clones, with some not included. The table has roughly 260,000 clones, about 87% seen once. The sequenced material came from PBMCs or T cells enriched from blood (not recorded which). These receptors originate from a woman aged 25 to 39 with acute COVID-19.

The chain carries TRBV3-1 (or the pseudogene TRBV3-2) and TRBJ2-2, with 7 positions matching TRBD1. Germline assignment: CDR1 LGHDT and CDR2 YNNKEL (reference sequence). Trimming cost V 4 bases and J 2 bases; bases outside gene matches: 4. The CDR3 is 15 amino acids. CDR3 amino acids: CASSLRGSNTGELFF. In DNA, the CDR3 is TGTGCCAGCAGCCTCAGGGGGTCCAACACCGGGGAGCTGTTTTTT.

The chain is built from TRBV6-5 and TRBJ2-7; tentative D call: TRBD2 (5 bases). Trimming stripped 9 bases from V and 6 bases from J, with 12 bases between. The CDR3 spans 11 residues. In germline, CDR1 is MNHEY, CDR2 SVGAGI. This chain's CDR3 is CASLSGSEQYF. The DNA for the CDR3 is TGTGCCAGTTTAAGCGGTAGCGAGCAGTACTTC.

This chain joins TRBV10-1 and TRBJ1-4; D is uncertain. The germline CDR1 and CDR2 sequences are WNHNN and SYGVQD (reference sequence). V dropped 3 bases and J dropped 0 bases, with 8 bases sitting between them. The CDR3 spans 15 residues. The CDR3 region is CASSDRETTNEKLFF. CDR3 coding DNA: TGCGCCAGCAGTGACCGGGAAACAACTAATGAAAAACTGTTTTTT.

This rearrangement joins TRBV4-1 to TRBJ1-5; maybe TRBD1 (5 bases). Trimming pared 0 bases from V and 5 bases from J, leaving 14 bases between. The CDR3 covers 16 residues. Per the germline V gene, CDR1 is MGHRA and CDR2 is YSYEKL. CDR3 in amino acids: CASSQEHGGSYQPQHF. The CDR3 coding sequence is TGCGCCAGCAGCCAAGAGCACGGGGGAAGTTATCAGCCCCAGCATTTT.

This clone was found once. The V and J genes are TRBV11-2 and TRBJ1-5, with TRBD1 matching over 10 bases. The CDR3 length is 14 residues. Trimming at V came to 5 bases and at J to 10 bases, leaving 8 bases not matched to a gene. CDR1 and CDR2 (germline): SGHAT, FQNNGV. CDR3 amino acids: CASSGRDRGFPQHF. CDR3 nucleotide sequence: TGTGCCAGCAGCGGCCGGGACAGGGGCTTCCCCCAGCATTTT.

Note on this clone: This CDR3 is also generated by other DNA sequences in the sample. The chain recombines TRBV11-2 with TRBJ1-3, with D unclear. The CDR3 runs to 14 residues. Germline CDR1 is SGHAT and CDR2 is FQNNGV. V lost 1 base and J 1 base, leaving 5 bases between the germline ends. CDR3 sequence reads: CASSLVSSGNTIYF. In DNA, the CDR3 is TGTGCCAGCAGCTTAGTGAGTTCTGGAAACACCATATATTTT.

This clone appeared once. This sequence joins TRBV11-3 and TRBJ2-3; 10 bases align to TRBD2. Germline CDR1 is SGHNT and CDR2 is YENEEA. CDR3 length: 15 amino acids. V lost 5 bases to trimming and J lost 1 base; unmatched junction nucleotides: 3. CDR3: CASSPGTSGTDTQYF. The CDR3 DNA sequence: TGTGCCAGCAGCCCCGGGACTAGCGGCACAGATACGCAGTATTTT. Filled out from reference TRBV11-3 and TRBJ2-3, the complete variable domain reads EAGVVQSPRYKIIEKKQPVAFWCNPISGHNTLYWYLQNLGQGPELLIRYENEEAVDDSQLPKDRFSAERLKGVDSTLKIQPAELGDSAVYLCASSPGTSGTDTQYFGPGTRLTVL.

The chain employs TRBV6-6 and TRBJ1-1; D remains unclear. The CDR3 is made up of 13 amino acids. Looked up from germline, CDR1 is MNHNY and CDR2 is SVGAGI (reference sequence). V shed 5 bases and J shed 4 bases, with 11 bases lying between them. The CDR3 nucleotides are TGTGCCAGCAGTGGTCTAGAGGCCACTGAAGCTTTCTTT. It translates to CASSGLEATEAFF.

This chain joins TRBV27 and TRBJ1-2, with D uncertain. V lost 3 bases and J 4 bases, leaving 9 bases between the germline ends. The CDR3 is made up of 13 amino acids. Per germline, CDR1 MNHEY and CDR2 SMNVEV (reference sequence). CDR3 coding DNA: TGTGCCAGCAGTTTTGGACTTTCCTATGGCTACACCTTC. Residues: CASSFGLSYGYTF.

The gene calls are TRBV7-9 and TRBJ2-7; 10 bases align to TRBD1. V gave up 2 bases and J gave up 3 bases; unmatched junction bases: 4. The germline V gene encodes CDR1 SEHNR and CDR2 FQNEAQ (reference sequence). The CDR3 length is 15 residues. The CDR3 nucleotides read TGTGCCAGCAGCTTACCGGGACAGGGGTTCTACGAGCAGTACTTC. Its translation: CASSLPGQGFYEQYF.

The chain employs TRBV29-1 and TRBJ1-1; the D gene is possibly TRBD1 (6 bases). V lost 1 base to trimming and J lost 6 bases, with 15 bases between them. Germline assignment: CDR1 SQVTM and CDR2 ANQGSEA. The CDR3 consists of 14 residues. The CDR3 nucleotides read TGCAGCGTTGAAGCCCGACAGGCTGACGCTGAAGCTTTCTTT. It codes for CSVEARQADAEAFF.

This rearrangement joins TRBV7-8 to TRBJ2-2; D remains unclear. V gave up 2 bases and J gave up 2 bases, with 9 bases separating them. The CDR3 is made up of 15 amino acids. From germline, CDR1 is SGHVS and CDR2 FQNEAQ. CDR3: CASSLIILNTGELFF. For the CDR3, the DNA is TGTGCCAGCAGCTTAATTATACTCAACACCGGGGAGCTGTTTTTT.

The chain combines TRBV2 with TRBJ2-3; TRBD1 aligns across 8 bases. CDR3 length equals 15 residues. Germline V gives CDR1 SNHLY, CDR2 FYNNEI. The V gene end was trimmed by 6 bases and the J gene end by 5 bases; junction bases not matched to a gene: 10. CDR3 sequence reads: CASRPRQGLLDTQYF. The CDR3 region has the DNA TGTGCCAGCAGACCGCGACAGGGGCTTTTAGATACGCAGTATTTT.

This sequence joins TRBV9 and TRBJ2-1; no firm D call. CDR1 SGDLS and CDR2 YYNGEE come from the germline V gene. V lost 4 bases, J lost 4 bases, and 15 bases lay in between. The CDR3 has 15 residues. The CDR3: CASSPQPESYNEQFF. DNA of the CDR3: TGTGCCAGCAGCCCCCAGCCGGAGAGTTACAATGAGCAGTTCTTC.

This rearrangement joins TRBV27 to TRBJ2-6; TRBD1 agrees at 9 bases. The V segment lost 3 bases and the J segment 2 bases; nucleotides outside the gene matches: 8. Germline assignment: CDR1 MNHEY and CDR2 SMNVEV (reference sequence). The CDR3 sequence is 18 residues long. This chain's CDR3 is CASSFSGTGNAGANVLTF. In nucleotides, the CDR3 is TGTGCCAGCAGTTTTTCCGGGACAGGGAACGCTGGGGCCAACGTCCTGACTTTC.

This clone was detected a few times. The chain recombines TRBV4-3 with TRBJ2-2; 8 positions match TRBD1. This CDR3 contains 16 residues. The ends lost 0 bases at V and 6 bases at J; junction bases unmatched: 6. From germline, CDR1 is LGHNA and CDR2 YSLEER. CDR3 in DNA: TGCGCCAGCAGCCAAGATTGGGGACAGGTGTCCGGGGAGCTGTTTTTT. Translated: CASSQDWGQVSGELFF.

The genes are TRBV7-6 and TRBJ2-2; possibly TRBD2 for D (6 bases). Germline-derived CDR1 and CDR2 are SGHVS and FNYEAQ. The CDR3 sequence is 15 residues long. The V gene lost 4 bases and the J gene lost 2 bases, with 11 bases spanning the gap. In DNA, the CDR3 is TGTGCCAGCAGCTCCGGGACTTTCAACACCGGGGAGCTGTTTTTT. This gives the protein CASSSGTFNTGELFF.

The chain links TRBV6-6 to TRBJ1-6; D not resolved. Germline V gene sequence: CDR1 MNHNY, CDR2 SVGAGI (reference sequence). V dropped 6 bases and J dropped 5 bases, with 14 bases sitting between them. The CDR3 covers 15 residues. In DNA form, the CDR3 reads TGTGCCAGCAGGACAATCAGTCCCAATAATTCACCCCTCCACTTT. Protein product: CASRTISPNNSPLHF.

This clone was seen more than once but under ten times. This sequence joins TRBV13 and TRBJ1-1; 8 bases are a match to TRBD1. The CDR3 consists of 17 residues. Germline V gives CDR1 PRHDT, CDR2 FYEKMQ (reference sequence). Germline trimming cut 4 bases from V and 0 bases from J; bases unmatched to any gene: 10. The chain's CDR3 is CASSWDRTSELNTEAFF. CDR3 DNA: TGTGCCAGCAGCTGGGACAGGACCTCGGAATTGAACACTGAAGCTTTCTTT.

The chain joins TRBV6-5 to TRBJ2-5; TRBD2 matches at 12 bases. The CDR3 is made up of 14 amino acids. Germline V lookup: CDR1 MNHEY, CDR2 SVGAGI. J gave up 3 bases and V 4 bases, and 0 bases lay outside the gene matches. CDR3 DNA sequence: TGTGCCAGCAGTTGGACTAGCGGGGAAGAGACCCAGTACTTC. Its translation is CASSWTSGEETQYF.

The chain employs TRBV19 and TRBJ2-3; 10 nucleotides match TRBD2. The CDR3 sequence is 16 residues long. J was trimmed by 1 base and V by 7 bases; bases with no gene match: 8. From germline, CDR1 is LNHDA and CDR2 SQIVND (reference sequence). The CDR3 bases are TGTGCCAGTACCCTCCGAGCGGGGGGGGGCACAGATACGCAGTATTTT. Translation: CASTLRAGGGTDTQYF. Drawing the rest from reference TRBV19 and TRBJ2-3, the complete variable domain is DGGITQSPKYLFRKEGQNVTLSCEQNLNHDAMYWYRQDPGQGLRLIYYSQIVNDFQKGDIAEGYSVSREKKESFPLTVTSAQKNPTAFYLCASTLRAGGGTDTQYFGPGTRLTVL.